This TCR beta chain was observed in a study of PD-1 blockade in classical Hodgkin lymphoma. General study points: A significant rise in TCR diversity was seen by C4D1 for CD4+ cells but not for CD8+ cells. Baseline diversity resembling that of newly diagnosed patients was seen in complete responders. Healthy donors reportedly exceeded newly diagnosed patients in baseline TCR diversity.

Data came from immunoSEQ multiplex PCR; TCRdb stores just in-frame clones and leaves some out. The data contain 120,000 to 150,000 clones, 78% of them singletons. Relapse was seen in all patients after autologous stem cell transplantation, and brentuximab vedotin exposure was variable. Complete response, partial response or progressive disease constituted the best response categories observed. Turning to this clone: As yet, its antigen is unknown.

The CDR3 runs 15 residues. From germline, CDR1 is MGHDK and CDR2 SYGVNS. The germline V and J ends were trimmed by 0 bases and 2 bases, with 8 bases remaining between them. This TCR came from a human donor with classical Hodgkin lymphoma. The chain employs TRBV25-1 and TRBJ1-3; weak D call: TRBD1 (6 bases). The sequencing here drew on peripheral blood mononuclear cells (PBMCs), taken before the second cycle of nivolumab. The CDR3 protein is CASSEYAGAGNTIYF. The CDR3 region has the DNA TGTGCCAGCAGTGAATATGCAGGGGCTGGAAACACCATATATTTT.